The rows below give T cell receptor beta chains drawn from one sample of a study of blood T cells in healthy people across ages. From the 5' RACE reads, TCRdb called clonotypes with MiXCR, one entry per CDR3 protein. The table shows about a million distinct CDR3 sequences, with 51% occurring only once. The sample taken for sequencing was blood. The receptors come from a woman aged 55-69 years in good health. The CDR3 runs from the conserved cysteine through the conserved F or W. D genes are given only for firm matches. Not all rows give a size; the values are once, few, many and, for expanded clones, a class.

>TRBD2|TRBJ2-7|-|TRBV7-9
CASSLVLSSGQYNEQYF
TGTGCCAGCAGCTTAGTTCTGTCTAGCGGGCAATACAATGAGCAGTACTTC
>TRBD1|TRBJ2-7|-|TRBV12-3/TRBV12-4
CASNRGFPYEQYF
TGTGCCAGCAACAGGGGATTTCCCTACGAGCAGTACTTC
>-|TRBJ2-4|few|TRBV27
CASSLSAPWAKNIQYF
TGTGCCAGCAGTTTATCCGCCCCGTGGGCCAAAAACATTCAGTACTTC
>-|TRBJ1-2|few|TRBV4-1
CASSQDPRGYTF
TGCGCCAGCAGCCAAGATCCTAGGGGCTACACCTTC
>-|TRBJ2-1|once|TRBV28
CASSRPRNNEQFF
TGTGCCAGCAGCCGCCCCAGGAACAATGAGCAGTTCTTC
>TRBD2|TRBJ2-3|once|TRBV5-1
CASTLAGGRDTQYF
TGCGCCAGCACCTTGGCGGGAGGGCGAGATACGCAGTATTTT
>TRBD2|TRBJ2-5|-|TRBV4-1
CASSQGAREGWEQYF
TGCGCCAGCAGCCAAGGAGCGCGGGAGGGATGGGAGCAGTACTTC
>-|TRBJ2-5|-|TRBV7-2
CASSSTVFRLMVETQYF
TGTGCCAGCAGCTCTACTGTGTTTCGGCTAATGGTAGAGACCCAGTACTTC
>-|TRBJ2-3|few|TRBV7-2
CASSRGWRTPSTDTQYF
TGTGCCAGCAGCCGGGGGTGGCGGACCCCGAGCACAGATACGCAGTATTTT
>-|TRBJ1-2|-|TRBV6-1
CASSEGADFYGYTF
TGTGCCAGCAGTGAAGGGGCAGATTTCTATGGCTACACCTTC
>-|TRBJ2-5|-|TRBV13
CASSLGQGSLRGQETQYF
TGTGCCAGCAGCTTAGGCCAAGGGAGCTTAAGGGGCCAAGAGACCCAGTACTTC
>-|TRBJ1-5|-|TRBV20-1
CSARQIYSNQPQHF
TGCAGTGCTAGACAGATTTATAGCAATCAGCCCCAGCATTTT
>TRBD2|TRBJ2-7|-|TRBV20-1
CSARGASGDSYEQYF
TGCAGTGCTAGAGGTGCTAGCGGGGACTCCTACGAGCAGTACTTC
>-|TRBJ1-2|-|TRBV29-1
CSVEDWWQDYGYTF
TGCAGCGTTGAAGATTGGTGGCAGGACTATGGCTACACCTTC
>-|TRBJ2-1|-|TRBV27
CASSKGHPTNEQFF
TGTGCCAGCAGCAAAGGACACCCCACCAATGAGCAGTTCTTC
>TRBD1|TRBJ2-7|-|TRBV30
CACVPGQGTFAEQYF
TGTGCCTGCGTCCCGGGACAGGGAACCTTTGCCGAGCAGTACTTC
>TRBD1|TRBJ1-1|few|TRBV7-2
CASSPGQGHTEAFF
TGTGCCAGCAGCCCAGGACAGGGTCACACTGAAGCTTTCTTT
>-|TRBJ2-5|many|TRBV18
CASSPSVQETQYF
TGTGCCAGCTCACCGAGTGTACAAGAGACCCAGTACTTC
>-|TRBJ1-4|few|TRBV4-1
CASSPLGRRSSNEKLFF
TGCGCCAGCAGCCCATTGGGACGCCGATCGTCTAATGAAAAACTGTTTTTT
>-|TRBJ2-5|-|TRBV15
CATGVSAGNQETQYF
TGTGCCACGGGGGTTTCGGCGGGAAATCAAGAGACCCAGTACTTC
>-|TRBJ2-3|-|TRBV12-3/TRBV12-4
CASSPPETLFSTDTQYF
TGTGCCAGCAGTCCCCCGGAGACTTTATTTAGCACAGATACGCAGTATTTT
>-|TRBJ2-2|-|TRBV2
CASSSWANTGELFF
TGTGCCAGCTCATCGTGGGCGAACACCGGGGAGCTGTTTTTT
>TRBD2|TRBJ2-1|-|TRBV5-1
CASSYSGSEYNEQFF
TGCGCCAGCAGCTATAGCGGGAGTGAGTACAATGAGCAGTTCTTC
>-|TRBJ2-5|-|TRBV20-1
CSARVAAQETQYF
TGCAGTGCTAGAGTGGCAGCCCAAGAGACCCAGTACTTC
>-|TRBJ1-4|once|TRBV7-2
CASSLGQRYLTNEKLFF
TGTGCCAGCAGCTTAGGACAGCGTTATTTAACTAATGAAAAACTGTTTTTT
>-|TRBJ1-5|few|TRBV20-1
CSAREYSNQPQHF
TGCAGTGCTAGGGAGTATAGCAATCAGCCCCAGCATTTT
>TRBD1|TRBJ1-1|few|TRBV25-1
CASSPGGAYTEAFF
TGTGCCAGCAGTCCAGGGGGCGCGTACACTGAAGCTTTCTTT